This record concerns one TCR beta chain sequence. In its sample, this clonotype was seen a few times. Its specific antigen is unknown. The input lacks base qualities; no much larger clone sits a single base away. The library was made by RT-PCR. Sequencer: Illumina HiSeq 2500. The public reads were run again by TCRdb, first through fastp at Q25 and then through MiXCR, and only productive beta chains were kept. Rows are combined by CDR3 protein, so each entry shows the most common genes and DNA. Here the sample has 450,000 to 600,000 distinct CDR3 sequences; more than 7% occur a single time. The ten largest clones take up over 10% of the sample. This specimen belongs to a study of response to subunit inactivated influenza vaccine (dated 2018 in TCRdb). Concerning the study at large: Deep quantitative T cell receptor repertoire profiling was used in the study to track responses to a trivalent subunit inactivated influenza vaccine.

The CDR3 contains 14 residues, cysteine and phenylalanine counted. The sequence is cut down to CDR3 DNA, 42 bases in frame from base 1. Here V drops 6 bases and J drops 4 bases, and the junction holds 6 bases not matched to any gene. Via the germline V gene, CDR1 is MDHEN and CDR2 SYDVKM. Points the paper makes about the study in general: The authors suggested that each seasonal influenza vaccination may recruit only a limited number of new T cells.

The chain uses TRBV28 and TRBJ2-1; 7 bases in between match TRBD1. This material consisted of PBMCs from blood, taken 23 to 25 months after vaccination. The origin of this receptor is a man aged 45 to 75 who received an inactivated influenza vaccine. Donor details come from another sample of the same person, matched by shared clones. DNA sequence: TGTGCCAGCAGAGAGGGGGCACCTTACAATGAGCAGTTCTTC. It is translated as CASREGAPYNEQFF.